A single sample is the source of the 26 T cell receptor beta chains below, sequenced in a study of blood T cell repertoires in COVID-19 (dated by TCRdb to 2019 to 2021). Libraries were made using the immunoSEQ multiplex PCR assay. The immuneACCESS repertoire file appears here via TCRdb, limited to in-frame rearrangements. These files lack a portion of the clones; in checked studies, under half of the deficit traces to unresolved V genes, and the cause of the others is not known. The sample has 400,000 or so clones on record, more than 80% of them singletons. The ten largest clonotypes hold roughly 1.1% of the sample. The sequenced sample was PBMCs or T cells enriched from blood (not recorded which). These receptors all stem from a man aged 25-40 years who had recovered from COVID-19.

The J gene is TRBJ1-4, the V gene TRBV7-8; tentatively, D is TRBD1 (5 bases). Between the trimmed V and J ends, which lost 0 bases and 8 bases, there was a span of 13 bases. Germline V gene lookup returns CDR1 SGHVS and CDR2 FQNEAQ. The CDR3 is 15 residues long. Here the CDR3 DNA reads TGTGCCAGCAGCTTAGCGTATTCAGGGCGCGAAAAACTGTTTTTT. As protein: CASSLAYSGREKLFF.

The rearrangement joins TRBV30 to TRBJ1-5; 7 bases map to TRBD1. The CDR3 contains 14 residues. Trimming at V came to 2 bases and at J to 4 bases, leaving 5 bases not matched to a gene. Germline values: CDR1 GTSNPN, CDR2 SVGIG (reference sequence). For the CDR3, the DNA is TGTGCCTGGAGTAGGGGCAGGGGGAATCAGCCCCAGCATTTT. It translates to CAWSRGRGNQPQHF.

The rearrangement links TRBV4-1 to TRBJ1-6, with TRBD1 identical over 8 bases. The trim removed 4 bases at V and 7 bases at J, leaving 9 bases unmatched. Germline CDR1 reads MGHRA; CDR2 reads YSYEKL. The CDR3 consists of 16 residues. The CDR3 nucleotides are TGCGCCAGCAGCCCCCCCCCAGACAGGGGCAATTCACCCCTCCACTTT. It yields the protein CASSPPPDRGNSPLHF.

The genes are TRBV10-2 and TRBJ2-3; D unresolved. Germline assignment: CDR1 WSHSY and CDR2 SAAADI. This CDR3 has 15 residues. V was cut by 0 bases and J by 2 bases, with 9 bases left in between. CDR3 region: CASSESPTSTDTQYF. In DNA, the CDR3 is TGCGCCAGCAGTGAGTCACCTACCTCCACAGATACGCAGTATTTT.

V gene TRBV29-1 combines with J gene TRBJ1-2; 9 nucleotides match TRBD1. With 1 base clipped from V and 7 bases from J, the junction kept 13 bases outside the gene matches. Germline V gene data show CDR1 as SQVTM and CDR2 as ANQGSEA. This CDR3 is 16 amino acids long. CDR3 protein: CSVEGGTGRSVGGYTF. The CDR3 DNA sequence: TGCAGCGTTGAAGGTGGGACAGGGAGGTCCGTCGGTGGCTACACCTTC.

This rearrangement joins TRBV14 to TRBJ1-1; unclear D gene. The length of the CDR3 is 16 residues. Germline V gene lookup returns CDR1 SGHDN and CDR2 FVKESK. Trimming stripped 4 bases from V and 3 bases from J, with 18 bases between. The CDR3 DNA is TGTGCCAGCAGCCTTTCGGAACCCAGGATGTACACTGAAGCTTTCTTT. Its protein is CASSLSEPRMYTEAFF.

The CDR3 sequence: CATSDGSRGETQYF. In DNA, the CDR3 is TGTGCCACCAGTGACGGGTCGAGGGGGGAGACCCAGTACTTC. The chain recombines TRBV24-1 with TRBJ2-5, with D tentatively TRBD1 (6 bases). V lost 4 bases and J 5 bases, leaving 13 bases between the germline ends. The CDR3 runs to 14 residues. Germline V gene lookup returns CDR1 KGHDR and CDR2 SFDVKD.

The chain carries TRBV24-1 and TRBJ2-2, with 8 bases that match TRBD1. In germline, CDR1 is KGHDR, CDR2 SFDVKD. Trimming took 1 base from V and 4 from J; bases not matched to a gene: 7. The CDR3 contains 17 residues. The CDR3 DNA is TGTGCCACCAGTGATTTCGTCCGGGACAGGACCACCGGGGAGCTGTTTTTT. Residues: CATSDFVRDRTTGELFF.

As DNA, the CDR3 is TGTGCCAGCCCGGCTACCGGGACACCTGGAAACACCATATATTTT. It is translated as CASPATGTPGNTIYF. The chain links TRBV19 to TRBJ1-3; tentatively, D is TRBD1 (6 bases). Germline CDR1 is LNHDA and CDR2 is SQIVND (reference sequence). This CDR3 comprises 15 residues. The V end lost 9 bases, the J end lost 2 bases, and 17 bases lay between the germline ends.

The V and J genes are TRBV28 and TRBJ1-1; the D is unclear. V lost 2 bases and J 1 base, leaving 11 bases between the germline ends. The CDR3 extends over 15 amino acids. CDR1 and CDR2 from the germline V gene are MDHEN and SYDVKM. The CDR3 DNA reads TGTGCCAGCAGTTTAGGCTCGGCGGGGAACACTGAAGCTTTCTTT. The encoded protein is CASSLGSAGNTEAFF. The full variable domain, with the rest looked up from reference TRBV28 and TRBJ1-1, is DVKVTQSSRYLVKRTGEKVFLECVQDMDHENMFWYRQDPGLGLRLIYFSYDVKMKEKGDIPEGYSVSREKKERFSLILESASTNQTSMYLCASSLGSAGNTEAFFGQGTRLTVV.

V usage is TRBV6-5 and J usage is TRBJ1-3, with 9 bases aligning to TRBD1. The CDR3 is made up of 16 amino acids. After removal of 0 bases from V and 0 bases from J, the junction contained 0 bases not matched to a gene. The germline V gene has CDR1 MNHEY and CDR2 SVGAGI. CDR3 residues: CASSYSGQGSGNTIYF. The CDR3, as DNA: TGTGCCAGCAGTTACTCGGGACAGGGCTCTGGAAACACCATATATTTT.

The chain links TRBV29-1 to TRBJ2-1; unclear D gene. The CDR3 is 14 residues long. Deletions cut 3 bases from V and 0 bases from J, with 9 bases between. Germline values: CDR1 SQVTM, CDR2 ANQGSEA. The DNA for the CDR3 is TGCAGCGTTGACTTGCGGAGCTCCTACAATGAGCAGTTCTTC. This sequence encodes CSVDLRSSYNEQFF.

The chain combines TRBV6-5 with TRBJ1-2; D might be TRBD1 (6 bases). V was cut by 8 bases and J by 8 bases, with 15 bases left in between. Germline CDR1 is MNHEY and CDR2 is SVGAGI. This CDR3 spans 12 amino acids. The CDR3 here is CASGPGDQGYTF. The CDR3, as DNA: TGTGCCAGCGGGCCAGGGGATCAAGGCTACACCTTC.

The rearrangement uses TRBV4-1 and TRBJ1-1, with TRBD1 as a possible D gene (5 bases). Trimming cost V 2 bases and J 11 bases, with 21 bases left between them. The CDR3 spans 15 residues. The V gene's germline CDR1 is MGHRA and CDR2 YSYEKL. The CDR3, as DNA: TGCGCCAGCAGCCAACTTCGGGGGACCGTCAGCATGGCTTTCTTT. It is translated as CASSQLRGTVSMAFF.

V gene TRBV18 combines with J gene TRBJ1-1; D unclear. This CDR3 is built from 15 residues. CDR1 is KGHSH, CDR2 LQKENI, per germline. With 1 base removed from V and 1 base from J, the gap between germline ends came to 10 bases. CDR3 DNA: TGTGCCAGCTCACCACAGGAGGAGAAGAACACTGAAGCTTTCTTT. Amino acids: CASSPQEEKNTEAFF.

The genes are TRBV10-3 and TRBJ1-2; 7 nucleotides line up with TRBD1. Germline values: CDR1 ENHRY, CDR2 SYGVKD. The CDR3 sequence is 15 residues long. V gave up 6 bases and J gave up 0 bases; unmatched junction bases: 7. The CDR3 region has the DNA TGTGCCATCAGGTCAACGGGACAGTCTAACTATGGCTACACCTTC. The encoded protein is CAIRSTGQSNYGYTF.

The genes are TRBV28 and TRBJ1-5; D may be TRBD1 (5 bases). V dropped 5 bases and J dropped 6 bases, with 14 bases sitting between them. The germline V gene encodes CDR1 MDHEN and CDR2 SYDVKM. This CDR3 is built from 14 residues. As DNA, the CDR3 is TGTGCCAGCAGTCCGCCGGGGGGGACTCAGCCCCAGCATTTT. This gives the protein CASSPPGGTQPQHF.

CDR3 residues: CASSAKLTRGNTEAFF. CDR3 sequence (DNA): TGTGCCAGCAGTGCGAAATTGACTCGCGGGAACACTGAAGCTTTCTTT. The chain carries TRBV28 and TRBJ1-1; D unclear. This CDR3 comprises 16 residues. Trimming stripped 5 bases from V and 1 base from J, with 17 bases between. The germline V gene has CDR1 MDHEN and CDR2 SYDVKM.

The table lists this clone with a few counts. The chain has TRBV7-9 and TRBJ1-4; 9 bases map to TRBD1. The germline V gene encodes CDR1 SEHNR and CDR2 FQNEAQ (reference sequence). The length of the CDR3 is 15 residues. The trim removed 5 bases at V and 6 bases at J, leaving 7 bases unmatched. Written as DNA, the CDR3 is TGTGCCAGCAGCCTAAATACAGGGGGCCATGAAAAACTGTTTTTT. Its translation is CASSLNTGGHEKLFF.

CDR3 sequence (DNA): TGTGCCAGCAGCGCCGGACTGCAAGAGACCCAGTACTTC. This encodes CASSAGLQETQYF. V is TRBV3-1 (or the pseudogene TRBV3-2) and J is TRBJ2-5, with D tentatively TRBD2 (5 bases). CDR3 size: 13 residues. Germline-derived CDR1 and CDR2 are LGHDT and YNNKEL (reference sequence). V lost 5 bases and J 2 bases, leaving 9 bases between the germline ends.

CDR3 bases: TGTGCCAGCAGATATGGGACAGGGGGGTTGAACACTGAAGCTTTCTTT. This translates into CASRYGTGGLNTEAFF. The chain uses TRBV2 and TRBJ1-1; 11 bases are a match to TRBD1. CDR3 length: 16 amino acids. V trimming: 6 bases; J trimming: 0 bases; junction bases outside the gene matches: 6. Looked up from germline, CDR1 is SNHLY and CDR2 is FYNNEI.

The chain is built from TRBV11-3 and TRBJ2-2, with D tentatively TRBD2 (6 bases). Trimming cost V 6 bases and J 6 bases, with 17 bases left between them. This CDR3 comprises 15 residues. Looked up from germline, CDR1 is SGHNT and CDR2 is YENEEA. Written as DNA, the CDR3 is TGTGCCAGCAGTCGGGAGTGGAGGGAGCCCGGGGAGCTGTTTTTT. It encodes CASSREWREPGELFF.

The V and J genes are TRBV9 and TRBJ2-2, with D perhaps matching TRBD1 (5 bases). Germline assignment: CDR1 SGDLS and CDR2 YYNGEE. This CDR3 spans 15 amino acids. The V and J ends lost 0 bases and 4 bases respectively, with 10 bases between them. CDR3 in amino acids: CASSVAQGSTGELFF. CDR3 DNA: TGTGCCAGCAGCGTAGCGCAGGGAAGCACCGGGGAGCTGTTTTTT.

This clone was seen just once. This CDR3 is also generated by other DNA sequences in the sample. This chain uses TRBV12-3 or TRBV12-4 with TRBJ2-5; D is uncertain. This CDR3 is 12 amino acids long. The V end lost 2 bases, the J end lost 2 bases, and 3 bases lay between the germline ends. CDR3 DNA sequence: TGTGCCAGCAGTTTACTTCAAGAGACCCAGTACTTC. Its translation is CASSLLQETQYF.

The genes are TRBV7-2 and TRBJ2-1, with 12 bases aligning to TRBD1. With V trimmed by 1 base and J by 8 bases, 0 bases remained unmatched. Per the germline V gene, CDR1 is SGHTA and CDR2 is FQGNSA. The CDR3 extends over 14 amino acids. The CDR3 reads CASSLGDRGHEQFF. CDR3 bases: TGTGCCAGCAGCTTAGGGGACAGGGGGCATGAGCAGTTCTTC.

The rearrangement links TRBV28 to TRBJ1-5; D is possibly TRBD1 (6 bases). This CDR3 comprises 15 residues. V lost 2 bases and J 3 bases, leaving 11 bases between the germline ends. Germline CDR1 and CDR2: MDHEN and SYDVKM. CDR3 sequence (DNA): TGTGCCAGCAGTTTAGAACAGGGCCTCAATCAGCCCCAGCATTTT. As protein: CASSLEQGLNQPQHF.